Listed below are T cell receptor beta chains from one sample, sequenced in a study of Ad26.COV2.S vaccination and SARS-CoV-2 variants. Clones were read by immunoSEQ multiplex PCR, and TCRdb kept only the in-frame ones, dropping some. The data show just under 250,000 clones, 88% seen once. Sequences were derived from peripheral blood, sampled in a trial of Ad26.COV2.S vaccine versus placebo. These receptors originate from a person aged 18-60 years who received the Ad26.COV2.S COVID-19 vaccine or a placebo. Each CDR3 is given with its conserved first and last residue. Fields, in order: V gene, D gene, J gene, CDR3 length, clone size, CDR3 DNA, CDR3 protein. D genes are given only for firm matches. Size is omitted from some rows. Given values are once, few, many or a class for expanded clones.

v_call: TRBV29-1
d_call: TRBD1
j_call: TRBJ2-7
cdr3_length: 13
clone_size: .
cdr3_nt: TGCAGCGTTGGGTCAGGGGGTAGCTACGAGCAGTACTTC
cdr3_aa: CSVGSGGSYEQYF

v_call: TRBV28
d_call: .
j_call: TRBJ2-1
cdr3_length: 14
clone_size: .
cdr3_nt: TGTGCCAGCAGTACCTCTTCTGGATACAATGAGCAGTTCTTC
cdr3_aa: CASSTSSGYNEQFF

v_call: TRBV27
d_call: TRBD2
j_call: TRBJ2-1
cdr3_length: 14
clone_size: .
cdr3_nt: TGTGCCAGCAGTATAGCGGGAGTGGTATATGAGCAGTTCTTC
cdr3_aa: CASSIAGVVYEQFF

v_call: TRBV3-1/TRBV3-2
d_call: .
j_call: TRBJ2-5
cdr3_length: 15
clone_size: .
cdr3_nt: TGTGCCAGCAGCTCGGGACTCCTCTCTCCGGAGACCCAGTACTTC
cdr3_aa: CASSSGLLSPETQYF

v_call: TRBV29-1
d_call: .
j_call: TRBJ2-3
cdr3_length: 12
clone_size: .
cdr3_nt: TGCAGCGGGAGGAAGTTGGGGGATACGCAGTATTTT
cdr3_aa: CSGRKLGDTQYF

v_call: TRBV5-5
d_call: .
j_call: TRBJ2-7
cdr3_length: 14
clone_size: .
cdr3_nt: TGTGCCAGCAGCTCTAGTCAGGGTAACCACGAGCAGTACTTC
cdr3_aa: CASSSSQGNHEQYF

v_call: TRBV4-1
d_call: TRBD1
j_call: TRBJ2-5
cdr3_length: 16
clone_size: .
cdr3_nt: TGCGCCAGCAGCTACCCAGGGGGCGCCGTCCAAGAGACCCAGTACTTC
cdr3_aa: CASSYPGGAVQETQYF

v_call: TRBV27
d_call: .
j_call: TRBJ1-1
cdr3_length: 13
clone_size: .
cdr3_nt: TGTGCCAGCAGTCGGACGGGTGGGTTTGAAGCTTTCTTT
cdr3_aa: CASSRTGGFEAFF

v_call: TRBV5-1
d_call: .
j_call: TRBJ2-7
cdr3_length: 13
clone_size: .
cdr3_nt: TGCGCCAGCACCCAGGTCGGCTTCAGCGAGCAGTACTTC
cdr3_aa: CASTQVGFSEQYF

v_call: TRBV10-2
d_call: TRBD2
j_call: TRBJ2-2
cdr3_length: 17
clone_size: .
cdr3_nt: TGCGCCAGCAGTGAGCCCCCTGGCGGGGGGGCCGCCGGGGAGCTGTTTTTT
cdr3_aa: CASSEPPGGGAAGELFF

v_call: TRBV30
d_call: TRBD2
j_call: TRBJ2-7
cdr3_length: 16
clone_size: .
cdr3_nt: TGTGCCTGGAGTGTACGTGGGCTAGCGGGTTTTTACGAGCAGTACTTC
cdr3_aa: CAWSVRGLAGFYEQYF

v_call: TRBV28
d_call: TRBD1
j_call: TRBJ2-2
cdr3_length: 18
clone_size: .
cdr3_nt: TGTGCCAGCAGTTTCCTCCTTATTTCGACAGGGGTCACCGGGGAGCTGTTTTTT
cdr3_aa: CASSFLLISTGVTGELFF

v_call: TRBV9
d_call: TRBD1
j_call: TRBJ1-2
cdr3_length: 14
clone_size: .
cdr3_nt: TGTGCCAGCAGCACCACGACAGGGGTCGCTGGCTACACCTTC
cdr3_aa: CASSTTTGVAGYTF

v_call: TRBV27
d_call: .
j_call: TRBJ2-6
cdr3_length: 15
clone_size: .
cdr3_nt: TGTGCCAGCAGTTTATCCCCCTCTGGGGCCAACGTCCTGACTTTC
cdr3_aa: CASSLSPSGANVLTF

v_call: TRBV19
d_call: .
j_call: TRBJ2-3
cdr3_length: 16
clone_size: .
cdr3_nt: TGTGCCAGTAGCCCCCCGACGGGGGGCGGCACAGATACGCAGTATTTT
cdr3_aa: CASSPPTGGGTDTQYF

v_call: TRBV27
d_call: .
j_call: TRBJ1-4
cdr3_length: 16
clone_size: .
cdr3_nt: TGTGCCAGCAGTTTACGTCTTCGGGGGGCAAGAGAAAAACTGTTTTTT
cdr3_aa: CASSLRLRGAREKLFF

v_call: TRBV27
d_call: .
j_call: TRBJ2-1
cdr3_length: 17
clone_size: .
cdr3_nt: TGTGCCAGCAGCACACCCGTAGGGGGGAGCTCCTACAATGAGCAGTTCTTC
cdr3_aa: CASSTPVGGSSYNEQFF

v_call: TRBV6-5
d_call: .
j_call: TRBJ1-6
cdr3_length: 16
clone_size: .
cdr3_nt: TGTGCCAGCAGTTACCCCACAGGAGGGATTAGTTCACCCCTCCACTTT
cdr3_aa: CASSYPTGGISSPLHF

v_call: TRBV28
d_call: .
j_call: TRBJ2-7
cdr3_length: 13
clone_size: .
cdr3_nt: TGTGCCATCAAGGGGGGCCCATCCTACGAGCAGTACTTC
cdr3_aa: CAIKGGPSYEQYF

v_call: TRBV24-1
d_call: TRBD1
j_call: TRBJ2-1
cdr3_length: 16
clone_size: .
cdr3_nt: TGTGCCACCAGTGATTTGGGGACAGGGTTAATCAATGAGCAGTTCTTC
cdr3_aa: CATSDLGTGLINEQFF

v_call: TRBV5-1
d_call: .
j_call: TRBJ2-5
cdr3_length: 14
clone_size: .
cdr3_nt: TGCGCCAGCAGCTTGGACCAGCCCCAAGAGACCCAGTACTTC
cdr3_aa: CASSLDQPQETQYF

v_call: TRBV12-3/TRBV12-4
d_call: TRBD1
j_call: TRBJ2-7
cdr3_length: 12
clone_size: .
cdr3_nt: TGTGCCAGCAGTCCACAGGGGGCCGAGCAGTACTTC
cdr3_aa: CASSPQGAEQYF

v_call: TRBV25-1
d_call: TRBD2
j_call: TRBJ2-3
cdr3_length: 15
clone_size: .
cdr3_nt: TGTGCCAGCGGGGAGGGTGGGGGGACTGCGGATACGCAGTATTTT
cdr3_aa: CASGEGGGTADTQYF

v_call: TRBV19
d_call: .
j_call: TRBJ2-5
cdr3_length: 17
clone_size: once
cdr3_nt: TGTGCCAGTATCACCCTAGGGGGGGTGATTACCCAAGAGACCCAGTACTTC
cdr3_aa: CASITLGGVITQETQYF

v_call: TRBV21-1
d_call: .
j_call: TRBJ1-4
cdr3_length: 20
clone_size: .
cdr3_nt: TGTGCCAGCAGCAAAAGAAGGGGACAATCAAATAAGCGGACTAATGAAAAACTGTTTTTT
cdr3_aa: CASSKRRGQSNKRTNEKLFF

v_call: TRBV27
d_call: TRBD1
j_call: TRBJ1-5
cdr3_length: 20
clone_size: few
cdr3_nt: TGTGCCAGCAGTTTATTTGGGACAGGCGAGTCACCATATAGCAATCAGCCCCAGCATTTT
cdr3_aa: CASSLFGTGESPYSNQPQHF

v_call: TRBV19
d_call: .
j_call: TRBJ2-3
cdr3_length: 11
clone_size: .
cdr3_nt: TGTGCCAGTAGTAGGTCTTATACGCAGTATTTT
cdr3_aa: CASSRSYTQYF

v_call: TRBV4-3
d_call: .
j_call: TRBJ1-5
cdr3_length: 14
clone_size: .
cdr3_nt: TGCGCCAGCGGAGGCGGTCAGGGCGGTCAGCCCCAGCATTTT
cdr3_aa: CASGGGQGGQPQHF

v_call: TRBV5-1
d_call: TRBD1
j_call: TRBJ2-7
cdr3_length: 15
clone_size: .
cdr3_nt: TGCGCCAGCAGCCGATTCAGGGGGCAGGATGACGAGCAGTACTTC
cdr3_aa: CASSRFRGQDDEQYF

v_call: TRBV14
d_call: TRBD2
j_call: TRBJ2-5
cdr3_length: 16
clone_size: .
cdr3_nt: TGTGCCAGCAGCCCGCTAGCGGGGGGCCGGGAGGAGACCCAGTACTTC
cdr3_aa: CASSPLAGGREETQYF

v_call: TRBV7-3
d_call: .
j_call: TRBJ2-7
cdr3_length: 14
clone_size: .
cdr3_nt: TGTGCCAGCAGCCTACGACCGCTTGGTTACGAGCAGTACTTC
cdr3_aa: CASSLRPLGYEQYF

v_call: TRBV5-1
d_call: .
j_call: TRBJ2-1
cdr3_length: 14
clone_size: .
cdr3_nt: TGCGCCAGCAGCTTGGCCGGTGGGGACGATGAGCAGTTCTTC
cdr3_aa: CASSLAGGDDEQFF

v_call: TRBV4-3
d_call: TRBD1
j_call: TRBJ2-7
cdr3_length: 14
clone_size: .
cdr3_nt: TGCGCCAGCAGCCTTGACAGGGGAAGGAACGAGCAGTACTTC
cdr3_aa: CASSLDRGRNEQYF

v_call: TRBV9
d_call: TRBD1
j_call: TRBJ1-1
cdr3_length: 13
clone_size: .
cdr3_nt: TGTGCCAGCAGCGTGGGGACAGGGCGTGAAGCTTTCTTT
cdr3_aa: CASSVGTGREAFF

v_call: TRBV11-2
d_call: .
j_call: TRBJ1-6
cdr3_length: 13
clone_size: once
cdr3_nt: TGTGCCAGCAGCTTAGGGCAGGGCCTGCCCCTCCACTTT
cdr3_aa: CASSLGQGLPLHF

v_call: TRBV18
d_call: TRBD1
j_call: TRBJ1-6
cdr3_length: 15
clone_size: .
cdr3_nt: TGTGCCAGCTCCCCGGGGAGACAGGGGGGTTCACCCCTCCACTTT
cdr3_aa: CASSPGRQGGSPLHF

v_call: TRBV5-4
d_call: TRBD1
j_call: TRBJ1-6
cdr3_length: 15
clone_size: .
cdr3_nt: TGTGCCAGCAGCTCCGGGACAGGGGATAATTCACCCCTCCACTTT
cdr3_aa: CASSSGTGDNSPLHF